The rows below give T cell receptor beta chains drawn from one sample of a study of blood T cell repertoires in COVID-19. The table came from immunoSEQ multiplex PCR; TCRdb's copy has only in-frame clones and leaves some out. The data show about 87,000 clones, approximately 89% seen once. The material sequenced was peripheral blood. These receptors all stem from a human donor with acute or convalescent COVID-19. The donor label of this sample is uncertain. The conserved cysteine and the conserved F or W are not part of the CDR3 here. Some rows mark clone size as missing; the rest say once, few, many or name a class of expanded clone.

j_gene,abundance,v_gene,CDR3aa
TRBJ1-3,few,TRBV10-2,ASRAGASGNTIY
TRBJ1-6,NA,TRBV5-4,ASRRTGTNNSPLH
TRBJ2-1,NA,TRBV5-4,ASSSGGQGPNEQF
TRBJ2-1,NA,TRBV27,ASRSQGYEQF
TRBJ2-1,NA,TRBV6-1,ASRDSRSLYNEQF
TRBJ2-3,NA,TRBV11-3,ASSLGLAGGQGDTQY
TRBJ1-5,NA,TRBV19,ASSPGDSNQPQH
TRBJ1-1,few,TRBV9,ASSAGYRRNTEAF
TRBJ1-4,NA,TRBV9,ASSVNQGLGGNEKLF
TRBJ2-7,NA,TRBV3-1/TRBV3-2,ASSQDWASAGLEQY
TRBJ1-1,NA,TRBV28,ASSSGGRSENTEAF
TRBJ2-1,once,TRBV5-6,ASSLFGSGGLGEQF
TRBJ2-3,NA,TRBV29-1,SVKVSGTSTDTQY
TRBJ1-1,NA,TRBV28,ASRPPISTGHTEAF
TRBJ1-2,NA,TRBV18,ASVTGTANYGYT
TRBJ2-5,NA,TRBV3-1/TRBV3-2,ASSPTLAGGGETQY
TRBJ1-3,NA,TRBV6-5,ASLSANSGNTIY
TRBJ1-1,NA,TRBV18,ASSPLSGGEEAF
TRBJ2-2,few,TRBV5-1,ASSLGGTSVPGELF
TRBJ1-5,once,TRBV30,AWSAQGNQPQH
TRBJ1-1,NA,TRBV2,ASTGTGGANTEAF
TRBJ1-4,NA,TRBV10-2,ASRKGLTDNEKLF
TRBJ2-3,NA,TRBV6-2/TRBV6-3,ASSYGGAGDTQY
TRBJ1-3,once,TRBV28,ASSDSETGNTIY
TRBJ2-7,NA,TRBV6-5,ASSGQSYEQY
TRBJ1-2,NA,TRBV5-6,ASSRQDTSGYT
TRBJ2-3,NA,TRBV7-8,ASSLLLGQNTDTQY
TRBJ2-5,once,TRBV2,ASSERGGKETQY
TRBJ2-3,once,TRBV10-2,ASRRLAGALASTDTQY
TRBJ1-2,NA,TRBV11-2,ASSLDVMSHGYT